These 3 T cell receptor beta chains originate from one sample sequenced in a study of blood T cells in healthy people across ages. Sample-barcoded 5' priming and a J-beta primer mix drove a second PCR of about 6 to 12 cycles. TCRdb recomputed calls from the 5' RACE reads with MiXCR, one row per CDR3 protein. This sample has some 710,000 distinct CDR3 sequences, with about half found just once. Sequenced sample: blood. These receptors all stem from a man aged 80 or over in good health.

In this sample, this clonotype turned up many times. V gene TRBV6-1 combines with J gene TRBJ2-7; 9 bases agree with TRBD1. The junction had 9 bases not matched to a gene; V was cut back by 6 bases and J by 3 bases. The CDR3 spans 15 residues. The germline V gene has CDR1 MNHNS and CDR2 SASEGT. The CDR3 sequence is CASSPRQGVNYEQYF. The CDR3 coding sequence is TGTGCCAGCAGCCCAAGACAGGGGGTTAACTACGAGCAGTACTTC.

This clonotype was detected a few times. The chain is built from TRBV25-1 and TRBJ2-5; D gene uncertain. The CDR3 is made up of 14 amino acids. The V end was cut by 5 bases, the J end by 4 bases, with 14 bases between. Germline-derived CDR1 and CDR2 are MGHDK and SYGVNS. This CDR3 is CASSSLRAGETQYF. As DNA, the CDR3 is TGTGCCAGCAGTTCCCTTCGGGCTGGAGAGACCCAGTACTTC.

J is TRBJ2-1 and V is TRBV28; D is unclear. The CDR3 runs to 12 residues. The V gene lost 6 bases and the J gene lost 8 bases, with 11 bases spanning the gap. In germline, CDR1 is MDHEN, CDR2 SYDVKM. CDR3 DNA sequence: TGTGCCAGCAGGTCGGGTTGGGATGAGCAGTTCTTC. Amino acid sequence: CASRSGWDEQFF.